This passage covers 20 T cell receptor beta chains from one sample sequenced in a study of control samples from healthy donors and cancer patients. The table came from immunoSEQ multiplex PCR; TCRdb's copy has only in-frame clones and leaves some out. The sample lists some 140,000 clones; approximately 92% were seen once. The sequenced material came from blood. Receptor source: a young man in good health.

The chain carries TRBV4-2 and TRBJ2-1; 8 positions match TRBD2. J gave up 3 bases and V 0 bases, and 4 bases lay outside the gene matches. Per the germline V gene, CDR1 is LGHNA and CDR2 is YNFKEQ. CDR3 length: 16 amino acids. The CDR3 loop reads CASSQDMAGGYNEQFF. CDR3 nucleotide sequence: TGTGCCAGCAGCCAAGATATGGCGGGGGGCTACAATGAGCAGTTCTTC.

The rearrangement links TRBV11-2 to TRBJ2-7; possibly TRBD1 for D (6 bases). V shed 5 bases and J shed 2 bases, with 16 bases lying between them. The CDR3 is 15 amino acids. Per the germline V gene, CDR1 is SGHAT and CDR2 is FQNNGV. The chain's CDR3 is CASSQRWTDTYEQYF. In nucleotides, the CDR3 is TGTGCCAGCAGCCAGAGGTGGACAGACACCTACGAGCAGTACTTC.

The rearrangement links TRBV2 to TRBJ2-1; 7 bases are shared with TRBD2. The V gene end was trimmed by 7 bases and the J gene end by 7 bases; junction bases not matched to a gene: 10. From germline, CDR1 is SNHLY and CDR2 FYNNEI. The CDR3 is made up of 14 amino acids. The CDR3 region has the DNA TGTGCCAGCATTGGGGCGGGAGTGGGGAATGAGCAGTTCTTC. Protein product: CASIGAGVGNEQFF.

This chain connects TRBV6-2 or TRBV6-3 to TRBJ2-3; 8 positions match TRBD1. With V trimmed by 4 bases and J by 3 bases, 3 bases remained unmatched. Germline CDR1 and CDR2: MNHEY and SVGEGT. This CDR3 comprises 14 residues. CDR3 nucleotide sequence: TGTGCCAGCAGTTCGACAGGGGATACAGATACGCAGTATTTT. This sequence encodes CASSSTGDTDTQYF.

V and J are TRBV4-1 and TRBJ1-2, with D tentatively TRBD1 (5 bases). This CDR3 contains 17 residues. V dropped 3 bases and J dropped 0 bases, with 17 bases sitting between them. CDR1 MGHRA and CDR2 YSYEKL come from the germline V gene. The CDR3 DNA is TGCGCCAGCAGCCAGCCGGGGGTAACTCGAGCTAACTATGGCTACACCTTC. It codes for CASSQPGVTRANYGYTF.

The chain couples TRBV27 to TRBJ2-7; no firm D call. Trimming removed 2 bases from V and 3 bases from J, with 11 bases in between. The CDR3 is 14 residues long. Germline V gene data show CDR1 as MNHEY and CDR2 as SMNVEV (reference sequence). The CDR3 bases are TGTGCCAGCAGTTTAAAACTATTAGGCTACGAGCAGTACTTC. Protein sequence: CASSLKLLGYEQYF.

The rearrangement links TRBV19 to TRBJ1-1, with D perhaps TRBD1 (6 bases). Trimming took off 4 bases at V and 0 bases at J, with 12 bases between the two ends. The CDR3 loop spans 15 amino acids. CDR1 and CDR2 from the germline V gene are LNHDA and SQIVND (reference sequence). CDR3 sequence: CASSTLQGMNTEAFF. For the CDR3, the DNA is TGTGCCAGTAGTACGTTACAGGGAATGAACACTGAAGCTTTCTTT.

The CDR3 loop reads CSVGPQERDYGYTF. For the CDR3, the DNA is TGCAGCGTGGGCCCCCAGGAGAGAGACTATGGCTACACCTTC. This chain joins TRBV29-1 and TRBJ1-2; no definite D call. The length of the CDR3 is 14 residues. The V gene's germline CDR1 is SQVTM and CDR2 ANQGSEA. V gave up 6 bases and J gave up 3 bases, with 17 bases separating them.

The gene calls are TRBV28 and TRBJ1-2; 7 positions match TRBD1. The trim removed 6 bases at V and 5 bases at J, leaving 15 bases unmatched. This CDR3 is 16 amino acids long. Germline CDR1 is MDHEN and CDR2 is SYDVKM. As DNA, the CDR3 is TGTGCCAGCAGCCCTTGGGCAGTGACAGGGAGGTATGGCTACACCTTC. Its translation is CASSPWAVTGRYGYTF.

The CDR3 loop is CASSYWGGQPNTEAFF. DNA for the CDR3: TGTGCCAGCAGTTACTGGGGGGGACAACCGAACACTGAAGCTTTCTTT. The V call is TRBV6-5, the J call TRBJ1-1; possibly TRBD1 for D (6 bases). V lost 1 base to trimming and J lost 1 base, with 13 bases between them. CDR3 length: 16 residues. Germline assignment: CDR1 MNHEY and CDR2 SVGAGI.

V gene TRBV3-1 (or the pseudogene TRBV3-2) combines with J gene TRBJ1-3; 7 bases map to TRBD1. The length of the CDR3 is 14 residues. The V and J ends lost 4 bases and 3 bases, in that order; junction bases with no gene match: 3. Germline CDR1 reads LGHDT; CDR2 reads YNNKEL (reference sequence). CDR3 region: CASSPGTVGNTIYF. The CDR3 nucleotides are TGTGCCAGCAGCCCGGGGACAGTTGGAAACACCATATATTTT.

The rearrangement joins TRBV12-3 or TRBV12-4 to TRBJ2-7; D is uncertain. Trimming pared 8 bases from V and 5 bases from J, leaving 10 bases between. The CDR3 sequence is 11 residues long. The CDR3 here is CASGPSDEQYF. The CDR3 bases are TGTGCCAGCGGACCCTCGGACGAGCAGTACTTC.

The V call is TRBV5-1, the J call TRBJ1-2; 9 nucleotides match TRBD1. Germline loops: CDR1 SGHRS, CDR2 YFSETQ. The V gene end was trimmed by 1 base and the J gene end by 2 bases; junction bases not matched to a gene: 3. The CDR3 length is 15 residues. The CDR3 loop is CASSLTGGANYGYTF. The CDR3 DNA reads TGCGCCAGCAGCTTGACAGGGGGCGCCAACTATGGCTACACCTTC.

The chain employs TRBV28 and TRBJ2-5; TRBD2 is a possible D gene (5 bases). Germline lookup yields CDR1 MDHEN and CDR2 SYDVKM. This CDR3 has 15 residues. V lost 2 bases, J lost 3 bases, and 13 bases lay in between. This CDR3 is CASSLTAGKEETQYF. DNA for the CDR3: TGTGCCAGCAGTTTAACGGCCGGGAAGGAAGAGACCCAGTACTTC. The variable domain in full, completed from reference TRBV28 and TRBJ2-5, reads DVKVTQSSRYLVKRTGEKVFLECVQDMDHENMFWYRQDPGLGLRLIYFSYDVKMKEKGDIPEGYSVSREKKERFSLILESASTNQTSMYLCASSLTAGKEETQYFGPGTRLLVL.

The V call is TRBV6-1, the J call TRBJ2-1; 9 positions agree with TRBD2. The CDR3 is 21 amino acids. After removal of 1 base from V and 4 bases from J, the junction contained 20 bases not matched to a gene. Germline CDR1 is MNHNS and CDR2 is SASEGT. The CDR3 bases are TGTGCCAGCAGTGAAGTTGACGGGACTAGCCCTTGGAAGGGGCTTTACAATGAGCAGTTCTTC. Encoded protein: CASSEVDGTSPWKGLYNEQFF.

The V gene is TRBV2, the J gene TRBJ2-2, with D unclear. V was clipped by 7 bases and J by 4 bases, with 7 bases between them. Germline CDR1 and CDR2: SNHLY and FYNNEI. CDR3 length equals 12 residues. CDR3 in DNA: TGTGCCAGCACAGTTAGCACCGGGGAGCTGTTTTTT. Translation gives CASTVSTGELFF.

The chain couples TRBV5-1 to TRBJ2-3; a weak D match, TRBD1 (5 bases). CDR1 and CDR2 from the germline V gene are SGHRS and YFSETQ. Trimming left V 0 bases short and J 7 bases short, with 12 bases between. The CDR3 is 14 amino acids. For the CDR3, the DNA is TGCGCCAGCAGCTTGGCAGGGCTGGAGCATACGCAGTATTTT. It yields the protein CASSLAGLEHTQYF. Together with reference TRBV5-1 and TRBJ2-3, the CDR3 gives the full variable domain: KAGVTQTPRYLIKTRGQQVTLSCSPISGHRSVSWYQQTPGQGLQFLFEYFSETQRNKGNFPGRFSGRQFSNSRSEMNVSTLELGDSALYLCASSLAGLEHTQYFGPGTRLTVL.

The V gene is TRBV9, the J gene TRBJ2-7; no clear D gene. The CDR3 is 15 residues long. Germline values: CDR1 SGDLS, CDR2 YYNGEE. The ends were cut back, 0 bases at V and 3 bases at J, with 13 bases in the middle. This CDR3 reads CASSVGLGKSYEQYF. The CDR3 bases are TGTGCCAGCAGCGTAGGTCTGGGCAAGAGCTACGAGCAGTACTTC.

This CDR3 is CASSGLAGLYNEQFF. The CDR3 DNA sequence: TGTGCCAGCAGCGGGCTAGCGGGACTCTACAATGAGCAGTTCTTC. V usage is TRBV9 and J usage is TRBJ2-1; 9 bases map to TRBD2. The V gene end was trimmed by 3 bases and the J gene end by 3 bases; junction bases not matched to a gene: 4. The CDR3 sequence is 15 residues long. CDR1 and CDR2 from the germline V gene are SGDLS and YYNGEE.

This clone was found a few times. This chain connects TRBV6-5 to TRBJ1-1; no definite D call. The V end was cut by 7 bases, the J end by 0 bases, with 6 bases between. The germline V gene encodes CDR1 MNHEY and CDR2 SVGAGI. The CDR3 is 12 amino acids. CDR3 residues: CASMRVNTEAFF. CDR3 DNA: TGTGCCAGCATGCGAGTGAACACTGAAGCTTTCTTT.